This T cell receptor (beta chain) was captured by sequencing in a study of cytomegalovirus exposure and HLA in healthy donors. Overall study results and limits: In a later analysis, common viral pathogens appeared linked to several of the most significant clusters. The study had only CMV serostatus as immune exposure information. In a later analysis, donors in an Asian-associated ancestry cluster reportedly had fewer N-insertions in productive TCRs than the cohort mean.

The germline V gene encodes CDR1 SQVTM and CDR2 ANQGSEA. CDR3 length equals 14 residues. J was trimmed by 1 base and V by 7 bases; bases with no gene match: 6. It was with 60 Vbeta and 13 Jbeta primers that the PCR ran. The protocol was immunoSEQ multiplex PCR, while the TCRdb copy is restricted to in-frame clones and leaves out a portion. The sample comprises approximately 140,000 clones, about 74% of which are singletons, and about 5.3% rests with the top ten. To note about this clone: As yet, its antigen is unknown.

The source material was PBMCs. This receptor was obtained from a woman between 45 and 60 years old in good health and CMV-seronegative. The chain has TRBV29-1 and TRBJ2-2, with 7 positions matching TRBD1. CDR3 sequence: CSAGQEWNTGELFF. CDR3 nucleotide sequence: TGCAGCGCCGGACAGGAGTGGAACACCGGGGAGCTGTTTTTT.